The 18 T cell receptor beta chains in this list originate from one sample, sequenced in a study of post-analysis software for immune sequencing data (dated by TCRdb to between 2014 and 2017). The study at large found these results: Patients showed significantly higher frequencies than controls for five TRBV segments, among them TRBV5-6, TRBV5-1 and TRBV20-1.

Receptors were amplified or captured by PCR. For sequencing, an Illumina HiSeq 2500 was employed. To reduce PCR and sequencing biases, unique molecular identifiers were incorporated into the TCR beta cDNA libraries. TCRdb reprocessed the public reads (quality trimming at Q25 with fastp, clone calling with MiXCR) and kept in-frame beta chains. Under each unique CDR3 protein, matching rows form one entry showing the most common genes and DNA. The sample has 450,000 to 650,000 distinct CDR3 sequences on record, around 47% of them singletons. The ten largest clones capture more than 1.5% of the sample. These TCRs' antigens remain unknown. The sample consisted of blood. The source of these receptors is a girl between 10 and 17 years old with multiple sclerosis.

This clonotype was observed a handful of times. Here the CDR3 reads CASGALKGAQYF. In DNA form, the CDR3 reads TGTGCCAGCGGAGCCCTGAAGGGCGCGCAGTACTTC. The chain couples TRBV6-1 to TRBJ2-5; D not resolved. Trimming removed 8 bases at V and 11 bases at J, with 18 bases between. The length of the CDR3 is 12 residues. CDR1 and CDR2 (germline): MNHNS, SASEGT.

The V call is TRBV28, the J call TRBJ2-5, with D tentatively TRBD1 (6 bases). The J call is doubtful: the DNA matches TRBJ2-1 better. Germline V CDR1 and CDR2: MDHEN, SYDVKM. This CDR3 comprises 15 residues. This CDR3 is CASSSTTGFQETQFF. CDR3 DNA: TGTGCCAGCAGCTCTACAACAGGGTTCCAAGAGACCCAGTTCTTC.

This clonotype has only a few counts. The chain joins TRBV10-3 to TRBJ2-1; TRBD2 matches at 7 bases. Germline values: CDR1 ENHRY, CDR2 SYGVKD. J lost 1 base, V lost 6 bases, and 9 bases had no gene match. This CDR3 spans 16 amino acids. The CDR3 DNA reads TGTGCCATCAGGGGGAGCGGGGACGATTCCTACAATGAGCAGTTCTTC. Residues: CAIRGSGDDSYNEQFF.

V usage is TRBV7-9 and J usage is TRBJ2-5, with TRBD2 identical over 7 bases. V shed 1 base and J 1 base; nucleotides not matched to a gene: 3. The germline V gene has CDR1 SEHNR and CDR2 FQNEAQ (reference sequence). The length of the CDR3 is 15 residues. The CDR3 spells CASSLGGGAQETQYF. The CDR3 region has the DNA TGTGCCAGCAGCTTAGGCGGGGGTGCCCAAGAGACCCAGTACTTC.

The sample holds a few counts of this clonotype. The gene calls are TRBV4-1 and TRBJ2-1; 7 bases are a match to TRBD2. CDR3 length equals 16 residues. V shed 4 bases and J 2 bases; nucleotides not matched to a gene: 8. The germline CDR1 and CDR2 sequences are MGHRA and YSYEKL. The CDR3 region is CASSLGRARTYNEQFF. Written as DNA, the CDR3 is TGCGCCAGCAGCCTAGGGAGGGCTAGGACCTACAATGAGCAGTTCTTC.

The chain joins TRBV6-6 to TRBJ2-1; D unresolved. V was trimmed by 3 bases and J by 4 bases, leaving 13 bases between them. Germline-derived CDR1 and CDR2 are MNHNY and SVGAGI (reference sequence). CDR3 size: 15 residues. For the CDR3, the DNA is TGTGCCAGCAGTTATGTAGATGGCGGATACAATGAGCAGTTCTTC. It codes for CASSYVDGGYNEQFF.

The chain links TRBV29-1 to TRBJ1-1; D remains ambiguous. The CDR3 runs to 14 residues. CDR1 and CDR2 (germline): SQVTM, ANQGSEA. V gave up 4 bases and J gave up 3 bases, with 15 bases separating them. This chain's CDR3 is CSVGGIVGDTEAFF. Written as DNA, the CDR3 is TGCAGCGTTGGTGGGATTGTTGGGGACACTGAAGCTTTCTTT.

This clonotype was counted a few times. The chain couples TRBV7-6 to TRBJ1-6; a possible D gene is TRBD1 (6 bases). CDR1 SGHVS and CDR2 FNYEAQ come from the germline V gene. V was clipped by 1 base and J by 4 bases, with 8 bases between them. CDR3 length: 15 residues. The CDR3 DNA is TGTGCCAGCAGCTTAGAACAGGGATATAATTCACCCCTCCACTTT. Protein sequence: CASSLEQGYNSPLHF.

A single count supports this clonotype. The CDR3 sequence is CASGLVLGTPSSKNIQYF. The CDR3 DNA reads TGTGCTAGTGGTTTGGTCTTAGGGACGCCGTCATCCAAAAACATTCAGTACTTC. V gene TRBV12-5 combines with J gene TRBJ2-4, with D perhaps matching TRBD1 or TRBD2 (5 bases each). The CDR3 length is 18 residues. Trimming pared 0 bases from V and 2 bases from J, leaving 17 bases between. Per germline, CDR1 LGHNT and CDR2 FRNRAP.

This clonotype is a singleton in its sample. V usage is TRBV9 and J usage is TRBJ2-7, with a possible D match to TRBD1 (5 bases). The germline V gene encodes CDR1 SGDLS and CDR2 YYNGEE. V dropped 0 bases and J dropped 3 bases, with 10 bases sitting between them. The CDR3 is 14 residues long. CDR3 residues: CASSVDGHVYEQYF. In DNA, the CDR3 is TGTGCCAGCAGCGTAGACGGACACGTCTACGAGCAGTACTTC.

This clonotype was seen a few times. The chain links TRBV7-9 to TRBJ2-5; a weak D match, TRBD2 (6 bases). The CDR3 has 17 residues. Germline V lookup: CDR1 SEHNR, CDR2 FQNEAQ (reference sequence). Trimming cost V 1 base and J 4 bases, with 19 bases left between them. The CDR3 DNA is TGTGCCAGCAGCTTAGATTTTGACTACTCAGCGGGAGAGACCCAGTACTTC. This sequence encodes CASSLDFDYSAGETQYF.

This chain uses TRBV4-2 with TRBJ2-7, with D unclear. V dropped 3 bases and J dropped 2 bases, with 8 bases sitting between them. This CDR3 has 13 amino acids. Germline assignment: CDR1 LGHNA and CDR2 YNFKEQ. CDR3 sequence reads: CASSQAAAYEQYF. In nucleotides, the CDR3 is TGTGCCAGCAGCCAGGCGGCAGCCTACGAGCAGTACTTC.

This clonotype was seen just once. V is TRBV20-1 and J is TRBJ1-1; no clear D. This CDR3 has 12 amino acids. Trimming shortened V by 3 bases and J by 1 base, and 6 bases separated the two germline ends. The germline CDR1 and CDR2 sequences are DFQATT and SNEGSKA (reference sequence). This CDR3 reads CSASRQNTEAFF. The CDR3 coding sequence is TGCAGTGCTAGTAGGCAGAACACTGAAGCTTTCTTT.

This clonotype was observed a handful of times. The chain carries TRBV7-8 and TRBJ1-2; D is perhaps TRBD1 (6 bases). In germline, CDR1 is SGHVS, CDR2 FQNEAQ. V lost 0 bases, J lost 3 bases, and 11 bases lay in between. This CDR3 comprises 15 residues. This chain's CDR3 is CASSLAGQGYYGYTF. CDR3 in DNA: TGTGCCAGCAGCTTAGCCGGGCAGGGGTACTATGGCTACACCTTC.

In its sample, this clonotype was seen a few times. The chain couples TRBV4-1 to TRBJ2-7; TRBD1 aligns across 8 bases. Looked up from germline, CDR1 is MGHRA and CDR2 is YSYEKL. The CDR3 has 16 amino acids. After removal of 3 bases from V and 0 bases from J, the junction contained 7 bases not matched to a gene. The CDR3 region is CASSQVAGTGSYEQYF. In DNA, the CDR3 is TGCGCCAGCAGCCAGGTCGCCGGGACAGGCTCCTACGAGCAGTACTTC.

Turning to this clonotype: The germline gene is not matched at one end of the junction; a read error may be the cause. This sequence joins TRBV9 and TRBJ1-1; D is possibly TRBD1 (5 bases). Germline V gene sequence: CDR1 SGDLS, CDR2 YYNGEE. The CDR3 has 18 residues. DNA of the CDR3: TGTGCCAGCAGCGTTAGTAGGGGCCTTGGGGGAGAGAACACTGGAGCTTTCTTT. This translates into CASSVSRGLGGENTGAFF.

For this clonotype: One end of the junction does not line up with germline, which may come from a read error. The chain carries TRBV7-2 and TRBJ2-5; 8 bases agree with TRBD1. Germline V CDR1 and CDR2: SGHTA, FQGNSA. This CDR3 comprises 14 residues. The CDR3 DNA reads TGTGCCAGCAACTTAACGGGGACAGGAGAGACCCAGTACTTC. Translated: CASNLTGTGETQYF.

As concerns this clonotype: It may be a read error: a sequence one base away is much more abundant. The chain employs TRBV24-1 and TRBJ2-5; the D is unclear. The CDR3 consists of 15 residues. Germline loops: CDR1 KGHDR, CDR2 SFDVKD. CDR3 amino acids: CPTSVLRAGQETQYF. The CDR3, as DNA: TGTCCCACCAGTGTCTTGAGAGCAGGCCAAGAGACCCAGTACTTC.